This entry features one T cell receptor (beta chain) sequence. Its antigen specificity is not known. Within one base of it there is no much larger clone, and no base qualities were kept. The CDR3 regions of human TCRbeta chains were analyzed by immunosequencing. Regarding the original processing steps: TCRs in the repertoires were matched against a reference library of SARS-CoV-2-specific TCRs that had been generated with the MIRA antigen-specificity platform. Breadth meant the fraction of unique TCRs that were SARS-CoV-2-associated, whereas depth meant the fraction of total T cells that were SARS-CoV-2-associated. Using the MIRA data, every spike-specific TCR was mapped to the spike region that the TCR reacted to and assigned to either a CD4 or a CD8 class. Log10-transformed breadth and depth values were compared by one-way ANOVA with Sidak's multiple comparisons tests. TCRdb took over this immuneACCESS table, retaining in-frame rearrangements with V and J assigned. Such tables are incomplete; in checked studies, under half of the missing clones stem from an unresolved V gene, and the remainder is unexplained. That table furnishes V, J and clone size, whereas the DNA furnished D and trimming. In all, the sample holds 90,000 to 120,000 clones, and roughly 90% of those were seen once. The ten largest account for roughly 4.3% of the sample.

These data come from a study of T cell responses to AZD1222 COVID-19 vaccine (dated by TCRdb to about 2021). General notes on the study: AZD1222 recipients with second doses at about 4 weeks or about 12 weeks were pooled, because spike-specific TCR depth and breadth did not differ between schedules. A total of about 230 trial participants underwent TCR sequencing, of whom 207 received two doses of AZD1222 and some 26 received two doses of the MenACWY control vaccine. Trial participants were enrolled into age subgroups of 18-55, 56-69 and 70-plus years, which contained 148, 28 and 57 TCR-sequenced participants, respectively.

Trimming leaves V shorter by 5 bases and J shorter by 9 bases, with the junction holding 13 bases beyond the gene matches. Measured from the cysteine to the phenylalanine, the CDR3 is 16 residues long. Of all the DNA, just the CDR3 is kept, 48 bases in frame from base 1. CDR1 SEHNR and CDR2 FQNEAQ are derived from the germline V gene (reference sequence). The investigation overall reported the following: Conclusions about previously exposed vaccinees are limited, since just five to seven AZD1222 recipients were seropositive for SARS-CoV-2 at baseline. Reportedly, close to half of the unique spike-specific TCRs recognized epitopes lying outside the regions that are mutated in the B.1.351 and B.1.1.7 variants. Vaccine-associated CD4 TCRs spanned the whole spike protein, with dominant responses in regions 160-218 and 743-854. Spike-specific TCR breadth and depth rose significantly after two AZD1222 doses compared with day 0 and with MenACWY recipients. Most participants were white British and females outnumbered males, and the authors suggested that clonal diversity may have been underestimated. Because no samples from the day 14 peak response were available, repertoires could be characterized only after the peak T cell response. The 56-69-year group was small, and its depth increase did not reach significance, likely because of low power.

According to the study, the label for this sample's time point signals: baseline before first vaccination. The vaccinee samples were drawn from two UK trials, COV001 and COV002, one of which was a single-blind randomized controlled phase 2/3 trial testing AZD1222 (ChAdOx1 nCoV-19) in healthy adults. Trial participant PBMC samples were collected at day 0 and day 28 after the second dose for TCRbeta chain sequencing. This receptor chain uses TRBV7-9 and TRBJ2-1; 10 bases in between match TRBD2. The sequence came from an adult in good health. The material was peripheral blood, obtained on day 0 of AZD1222 vaccination. The CDR3 corresponds to CASSPRGLAGAAEQFF. The DNA sequence is given as TGTGCCAGCAGCCCCCGGGGGCTAGCGGGAGCGGCTGAGCAGTTCTTC.